This entry concerns a single TCR beta chain. Its antigen is undetermined. The primer mix had 60 Vbeta and 13 Jbeta primers. Only in-frame clones appear in the TCRdb table, and some are missing; sequencing was by immunoSEQ multiplex PCR. Of about 150,000 clones detected, about 60% appear once; the ten largest clones hold 6% to 8.5%. These data are taken from a study of cytomegalovirus exposure and HLA in healthy donors. Germline V gene data show CDR1 as SEHNR and CDR2 as FQNEAQ (reference sequence). V shed 5 bases, J shed 3 bases, and the junction held 4 bases outside the gene matches. This CDR3 comprises 15 residues. Study outcomes and limitations: Reportedly, fewer N-insertions than the roughly 700-donor mean appeared in an Asian-associated ancestry cluster in a later analysis.

The sequenced sample consisted of PBMCs. The chain carries TRBV7-9 and TRBJ2-1, with 10 bases that match TRBD2. This receptor was taken from an older woman in good health and CMV-seropositive. CDR3 sequence reads: CASSPSGSRYNEQFF. The DNA of the CDR3 is TGTGCCAGCAGCCCTAGCGGGAGTCGCTACAATGAGCAGTTCTTC.